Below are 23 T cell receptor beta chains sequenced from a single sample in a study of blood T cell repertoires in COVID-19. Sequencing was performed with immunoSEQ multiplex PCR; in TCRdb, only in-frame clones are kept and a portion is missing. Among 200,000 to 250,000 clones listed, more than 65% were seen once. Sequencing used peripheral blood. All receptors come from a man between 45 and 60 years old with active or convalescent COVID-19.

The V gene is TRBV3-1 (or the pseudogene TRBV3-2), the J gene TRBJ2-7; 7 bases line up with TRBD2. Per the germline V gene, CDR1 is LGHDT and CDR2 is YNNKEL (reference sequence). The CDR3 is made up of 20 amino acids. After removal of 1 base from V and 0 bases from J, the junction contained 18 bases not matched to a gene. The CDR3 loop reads CASSQGIRTRANVYSYEQYF. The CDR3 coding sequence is TGTGCCAGCAGCCAAGGTATCCGGACTAGGGCTAATGTATACTCCTACGAGCAGTACTTC.

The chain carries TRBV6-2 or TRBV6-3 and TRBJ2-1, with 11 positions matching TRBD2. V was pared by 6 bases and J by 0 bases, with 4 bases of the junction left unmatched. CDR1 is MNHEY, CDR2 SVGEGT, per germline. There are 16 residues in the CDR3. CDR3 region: CASSQTSGSSYNEQFF. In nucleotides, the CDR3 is TGTGCCAGCAGCCAAACTAGCGGGAGCTCCTACAATGAGCAGTTCTTC.

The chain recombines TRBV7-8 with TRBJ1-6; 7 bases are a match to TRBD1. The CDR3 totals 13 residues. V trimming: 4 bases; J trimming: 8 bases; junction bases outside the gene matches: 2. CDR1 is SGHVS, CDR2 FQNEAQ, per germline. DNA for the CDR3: TGTGCCAGCAGCTGGGACAGTTATTCACCCCTCCACTTT. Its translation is CASSWDSYSPLHF.

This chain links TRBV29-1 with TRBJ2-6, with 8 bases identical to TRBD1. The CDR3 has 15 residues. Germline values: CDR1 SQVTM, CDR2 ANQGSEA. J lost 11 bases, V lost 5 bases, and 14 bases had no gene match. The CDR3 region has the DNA TGCAGCGTTTTTATCACCAGGGGGCTTACTCACGTCCTGACTTTC. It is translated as CSVFITRGLTHVLTF. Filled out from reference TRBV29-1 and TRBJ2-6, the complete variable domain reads SAVISQKPSRDICQRGTSLTIQCQVDSQVTMMFWYRQQPGQSLTLIATANQGSEATYESGFVIDKFPISRPNLTFSTLTVSNMSPEDSSIYLCSVFITRGLTHVLTFGAGSRLTVL.

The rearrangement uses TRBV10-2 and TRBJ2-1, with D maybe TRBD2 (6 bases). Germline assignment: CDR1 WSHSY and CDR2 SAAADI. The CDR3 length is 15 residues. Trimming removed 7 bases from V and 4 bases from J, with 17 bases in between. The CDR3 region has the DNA TGCGCCAGCACCCACCGGTTAGCGGAATACAATGAGCAGTTCTTC. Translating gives CASTHRLAEYNEQFF.

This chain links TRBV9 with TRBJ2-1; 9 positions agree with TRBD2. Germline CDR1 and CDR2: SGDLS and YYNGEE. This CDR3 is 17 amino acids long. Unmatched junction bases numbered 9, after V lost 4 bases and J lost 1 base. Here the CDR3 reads CASSPVVAGVSYNEQFF. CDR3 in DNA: TGTGCCAGCAGCCCAGTGGTAGCGGGAGTATCCTACAATGAGCAGTTCTTC.

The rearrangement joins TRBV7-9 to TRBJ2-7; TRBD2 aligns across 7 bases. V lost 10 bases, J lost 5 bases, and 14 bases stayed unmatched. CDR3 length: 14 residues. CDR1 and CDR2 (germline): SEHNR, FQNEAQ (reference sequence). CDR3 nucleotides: TGTGCCACAAGCTTGGTTAGCGGGCGGGACGAGCAGTACTTC. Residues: CATSLVSGRDEQYF.

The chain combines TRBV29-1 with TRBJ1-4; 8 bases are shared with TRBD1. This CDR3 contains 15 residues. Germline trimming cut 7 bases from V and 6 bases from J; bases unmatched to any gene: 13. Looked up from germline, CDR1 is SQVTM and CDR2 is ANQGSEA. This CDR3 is CSASGGRGRDEKLFF. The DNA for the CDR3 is TGCAGCGCCTCCGGGGGCAGGGGGCGTGATGAAAAACTGTTTTTT.

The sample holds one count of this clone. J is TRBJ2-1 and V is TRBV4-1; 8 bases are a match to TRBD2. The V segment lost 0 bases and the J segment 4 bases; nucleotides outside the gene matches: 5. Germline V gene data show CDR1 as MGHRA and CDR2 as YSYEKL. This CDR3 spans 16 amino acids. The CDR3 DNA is TGCGCCAGCAGCCAAGATGTAGCGGGGATTTACAATGAGCAGTTCTTC. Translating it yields CASSQDVAGIYNEQFF.

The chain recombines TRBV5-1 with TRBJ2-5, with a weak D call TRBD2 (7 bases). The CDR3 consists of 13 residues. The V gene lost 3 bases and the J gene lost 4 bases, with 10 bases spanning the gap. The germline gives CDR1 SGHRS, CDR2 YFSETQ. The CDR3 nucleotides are TGCGCCAGCAGCTGGGGGGGCCTAGAGACCCAGTACTTC. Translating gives CASSWGGLETQYF.

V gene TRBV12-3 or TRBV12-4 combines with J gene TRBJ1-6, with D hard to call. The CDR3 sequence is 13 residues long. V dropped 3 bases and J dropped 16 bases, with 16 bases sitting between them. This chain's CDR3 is CASSLGFGDGLHF. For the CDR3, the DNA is TGTGCCAGCAGTTTGGGTTTCGGAGACGGGCTCCACTTT.

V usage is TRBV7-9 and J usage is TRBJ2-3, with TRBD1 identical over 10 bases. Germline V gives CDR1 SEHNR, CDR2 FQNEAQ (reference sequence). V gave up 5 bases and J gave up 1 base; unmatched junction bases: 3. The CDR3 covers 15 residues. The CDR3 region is CASSPGTGGTDTQYF. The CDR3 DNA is TGTGCCAGCAGCCCTGGGACAGGGGGCACAGATACGCAGTATTTT.

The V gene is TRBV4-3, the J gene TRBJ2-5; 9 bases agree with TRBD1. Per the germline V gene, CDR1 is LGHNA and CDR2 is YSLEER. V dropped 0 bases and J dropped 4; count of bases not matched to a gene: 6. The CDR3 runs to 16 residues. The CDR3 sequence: CASSQDVDRGSETQYF. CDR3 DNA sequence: TGCGCCAGCAGCCAAGATGTGGACAGGGGTTCAGAGACCCAGTACTTC.

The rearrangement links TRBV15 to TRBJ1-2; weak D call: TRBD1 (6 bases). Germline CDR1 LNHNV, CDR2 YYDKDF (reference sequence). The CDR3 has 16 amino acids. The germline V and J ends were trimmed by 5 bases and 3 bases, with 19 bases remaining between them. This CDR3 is CATSQMDGGADYGYTF. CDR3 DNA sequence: TGTGCCACCAGCCAGATGGATGGGGGGGCAGACTATGGCTACACCTTC.

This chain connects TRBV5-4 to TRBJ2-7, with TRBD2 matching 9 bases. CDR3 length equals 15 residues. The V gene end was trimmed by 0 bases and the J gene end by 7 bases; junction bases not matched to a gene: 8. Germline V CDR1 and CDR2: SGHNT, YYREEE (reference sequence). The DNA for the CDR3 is TGTGCCAGCAGCTTGGTAGCGGCGGGAGGGGGAGAGCAGTACTTC. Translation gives CASSLVAAGGGEQYF.

CDR3 DNA: TGTGCCAGCAGCTTGACCGGGACTAGCGATATCAATGAGCAGTTCTTC. Its translation: CASSLTGTSDINEQFF. The chain employs TRBV7-3 and TRBJ2-1; TRBD2 aligns across 10 bases. The CDR3 runs 16 residues. Germline V CDR1 and CDR2: SGHTA, FQGTGA. V was clipped by 3 bases and J by 6 bases; unmatched bases: 8.

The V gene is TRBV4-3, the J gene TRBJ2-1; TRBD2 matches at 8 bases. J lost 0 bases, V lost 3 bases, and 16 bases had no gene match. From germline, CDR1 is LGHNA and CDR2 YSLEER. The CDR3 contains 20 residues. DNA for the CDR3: TGCGCCAGCAGCCATAGCCCGCGCGCGGGGGGCCTTATCTCCTACAATGAGCAGTTCTTC. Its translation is CASSHSPRAGGLISYNEQFF.

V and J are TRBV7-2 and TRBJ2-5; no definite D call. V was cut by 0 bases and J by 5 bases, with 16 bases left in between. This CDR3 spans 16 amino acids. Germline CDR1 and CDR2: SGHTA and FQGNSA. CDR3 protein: CASSLATASPGETQYF. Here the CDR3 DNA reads TGTGCCAGCAGCTTAGCCACAGCATCCCCTGGGGAGACCCAGTACTTC.

The CDR3 here is CASRQPRELGSPLHF. CDR3 bases: TGTGCCAGCAGACAACCCAGGGAATTGGGTTCACCCCTCCACTTT. The rearrangement uses TRBV28 and TRBJ1-6, with D tentatively TRBD1 (5 bases). The V gene's germline CDR1 is MDHEN and CDR2 SYDVKM. The CDR3 extends over 15 amino acids. Between the trimmed V and J ends, which lost 6 bases and 9 bases, there was a span of 18 bases. Full variable domain (remainder filled in from reference TRBV28 and TRBJ1-6): DVKVTQSSRYLVKRTGEKVFLECVQDMDHENMFWYRQDPGLGLRLIYFSYDVKMKEKGDIPEGYSVSREKKERFSLILESASTNQTSMYLCASRQPRELGSPLHFGNGTRLTVT.

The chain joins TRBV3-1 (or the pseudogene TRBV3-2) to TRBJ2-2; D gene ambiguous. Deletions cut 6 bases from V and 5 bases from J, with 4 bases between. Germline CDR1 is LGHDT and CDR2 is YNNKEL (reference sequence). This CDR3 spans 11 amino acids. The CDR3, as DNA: TGTGCCAGCAGTTCAACCGGGGAGCTGTTTTTT. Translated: CASSSTGELFF.

CDR3 in DNA: TGCAGCGTTGAACTAACCGCCGGGACACCCTCCTATGGCTACACCTTC. It yields the protein CSVELTAGTPSYGYTF. The chain employs TRBV29-1 and TRBJ1-2; weak D call: TRBD1 (6 bases). With 2 bases removed from V and 4 bases from J, the gap between germline ends came to 20 bases. Germline V CDR1 and CDR2: SQVTM, ANQGSEA. CDR3 size: 16 residues.

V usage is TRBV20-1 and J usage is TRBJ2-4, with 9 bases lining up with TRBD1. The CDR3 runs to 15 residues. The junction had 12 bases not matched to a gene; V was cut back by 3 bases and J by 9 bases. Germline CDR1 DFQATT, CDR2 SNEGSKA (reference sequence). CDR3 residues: CSASPVETGGGIQYF. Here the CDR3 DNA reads TGCAGTGCTAGTCCCGTGGAGACAGGGGGTGGCATTCAGTACTTC.

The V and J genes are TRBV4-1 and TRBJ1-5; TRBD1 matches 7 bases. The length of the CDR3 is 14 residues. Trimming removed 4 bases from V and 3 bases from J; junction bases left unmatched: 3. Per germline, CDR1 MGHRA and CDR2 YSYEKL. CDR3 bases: TGCGCCAGCAGCCTCGGACAGGACAATCAGCCCCAGCATTTT. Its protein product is CASSLGQDNQPQHF.